This T cell receptor (beta chain) was obtained from a study of blood T cell repertoires in COVID-19. Turning to the study itself: Acute-phase and convalescent COVID-19 samples originated in the United States, Italy and Spain. PBMCs, B-cell-depleted T cells, or T cells provided the cDNA or gDNA that made up the material.

How the authors handled the data: Amplification with reference gene primers provided the estimates of nucleated cell counts. Data came from immunoSEQ multiplex PCR; TCRdb stores just in-frame clones and leaves some out. V, J and clone size reflect that table, while D and trimming were determined from the DNA. The sample has about 220,000 clones, over 65% seen once; the top ten hold roughly 3.5%. The material sequenced was PBMCs or T cells enriched from blood (not recorded which). The clonotype comes from a woman aged 55-70 years who had recovered from COVID-19.

CDR3: CSVLTSGSGEQFF. DNA of the CDR3: TGCAGCGTCCTGACTAGCGGGAGTGGTGAGCAGTTCTTC. The rearrangement links TRBV29-1 to TRBJ2-1; 12 nucleotides match TRBD2. Germline CDR1 reads SQVTM; CDR2 reads ANQGSEA. Trimming cost V 6 bases and J 9 bases; bases outside gene matches: 6. The CDR3 has 13 residues.